This T cell receptor beta chain was obtained from a study of T-cell reconstitution after alpha-beta-depleted transplantation in children. The CDR3 loop spans 12 amino acids. Germline CDR1 reads SEHNR; CDR2 reads FQNEAQ (reference sequence). With V trimmed by 3 bases and J by 12 bases, 7 bases remained unmatched. Unique molecular identifiers were used in preparing the TCRbeta library. A single record per CDR3 protein comes from TCRdb applying MiXCR to the PCR reads. This table has some 490,000 distinct CDR3 sequences, around 13% appearing once. The chain is built from TRBV7-9 and TRBJ2-7; TRBD1 agrees at 8 bases. The material sequenced was PBMCs from the stem cell graft donor, taken from the stem cell graft. This receptor was identified in a human donor who donated a stem cell graft to a child with combined immunodeficiency. The CDR3 protein is CASSLDRAARYF. In nucleotides, the CDR3 is TGTGCCAGCAGCTTGGACAGGGCGGCTCGGTACTTC.